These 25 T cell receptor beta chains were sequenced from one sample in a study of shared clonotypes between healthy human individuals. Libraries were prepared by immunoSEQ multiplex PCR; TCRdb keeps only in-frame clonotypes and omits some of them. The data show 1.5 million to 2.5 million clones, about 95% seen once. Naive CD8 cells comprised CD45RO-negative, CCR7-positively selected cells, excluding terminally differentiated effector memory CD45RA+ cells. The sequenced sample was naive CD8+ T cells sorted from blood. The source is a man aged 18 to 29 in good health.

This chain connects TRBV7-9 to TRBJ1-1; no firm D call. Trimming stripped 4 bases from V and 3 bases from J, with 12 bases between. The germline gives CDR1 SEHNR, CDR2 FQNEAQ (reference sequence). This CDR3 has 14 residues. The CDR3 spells CASSSPRRDTEAFF. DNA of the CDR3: TGTGCCAGCAGCTCGCCCCGGAGGGACACTGAAGCTTTCTTT.

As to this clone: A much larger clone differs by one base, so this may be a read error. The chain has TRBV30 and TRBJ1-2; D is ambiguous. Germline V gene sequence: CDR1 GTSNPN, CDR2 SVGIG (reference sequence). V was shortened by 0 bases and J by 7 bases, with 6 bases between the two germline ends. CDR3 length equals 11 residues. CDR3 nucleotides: TGTGCCTGGAGTGTAGACTGTGGCTACACCTTC. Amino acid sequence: CAWSVDCGYTF. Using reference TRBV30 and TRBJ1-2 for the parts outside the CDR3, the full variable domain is SQTIHQWPATLVQPVGSPLSLECTVEGTSNPNLYWYRQAAGRGLQLLFYSVGIGQISSEVPQNLSASRPQDRQFILSSKKLLLSDSGFYLCAWSVDCGYTFGSGTRLTVV.

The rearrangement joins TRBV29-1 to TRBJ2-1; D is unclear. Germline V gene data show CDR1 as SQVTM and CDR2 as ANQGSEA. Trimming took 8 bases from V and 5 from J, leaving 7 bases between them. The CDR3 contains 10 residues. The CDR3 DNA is TGCAGCATCTTTAACAATGAGCAGTTCTTC. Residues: CSIFNNEQFF.

The CDR3 region is CASSFGDRGDGYTF. CDR3 coding DNA: TGTGCCAGCAGTTTCGGGGACAGGGGGGATGGCTACACCTTC. This sequence joins TRBV27 and TRBJ1-2, with TRBD1 identical over 11 bases. V was pared by 3 bases and J by 6 bases, with 3 bases of the junction left unmatched. Germline-derived CDR1 and CDR2 are MNHEY and SMNVEV (reference sequence). CDR3 length: 14 residues.

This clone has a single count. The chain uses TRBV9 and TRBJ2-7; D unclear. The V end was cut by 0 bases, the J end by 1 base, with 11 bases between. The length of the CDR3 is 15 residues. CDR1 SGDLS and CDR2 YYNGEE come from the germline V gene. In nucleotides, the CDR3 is TGTGCCAGCAGCGTAGGCATGGACGTATCCTACGAGCAGTACTTC. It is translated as CASSVGMDVSYEQYF.

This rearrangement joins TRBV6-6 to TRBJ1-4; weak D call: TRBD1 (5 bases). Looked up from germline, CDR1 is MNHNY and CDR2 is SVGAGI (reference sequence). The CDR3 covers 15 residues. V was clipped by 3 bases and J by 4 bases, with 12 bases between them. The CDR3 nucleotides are TGTGCCAGCAGTTATCCCGGGACCCTTAATGAAAAACTGTTTTTT. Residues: CASSYPGTLNEKLFF.

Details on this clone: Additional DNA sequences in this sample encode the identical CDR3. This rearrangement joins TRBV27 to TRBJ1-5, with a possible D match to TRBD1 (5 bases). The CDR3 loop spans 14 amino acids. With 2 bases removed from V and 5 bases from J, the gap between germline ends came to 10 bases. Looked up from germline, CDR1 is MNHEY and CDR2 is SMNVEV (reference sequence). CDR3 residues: CASSLIGGDQPQHF. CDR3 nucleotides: TGTGCCAGCAGTTTAATTGGGGGAGATCAGCCCCAGCATTTT.

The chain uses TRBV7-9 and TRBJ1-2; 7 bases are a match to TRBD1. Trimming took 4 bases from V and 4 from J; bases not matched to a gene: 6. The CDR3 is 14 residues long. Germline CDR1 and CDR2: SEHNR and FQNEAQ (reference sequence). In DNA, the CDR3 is TGTGCCAGCAGCTCGGACAGGATCTCCTATGGCTACACCTTC. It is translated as CASSSDRISYGYTF.

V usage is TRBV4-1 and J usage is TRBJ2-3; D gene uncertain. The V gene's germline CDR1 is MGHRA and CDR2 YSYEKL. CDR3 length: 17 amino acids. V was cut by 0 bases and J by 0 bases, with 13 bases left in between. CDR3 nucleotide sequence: TGCGCCAGCAGCCAAGATTTCCTGACGCGTAGCACAGATACGCAGTATTTT. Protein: CASSQDFLTRSTDTQYF.

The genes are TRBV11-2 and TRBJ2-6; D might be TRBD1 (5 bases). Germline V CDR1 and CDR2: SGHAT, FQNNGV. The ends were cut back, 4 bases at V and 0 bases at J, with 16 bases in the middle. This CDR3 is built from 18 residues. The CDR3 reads CASSSHKGQNSGANVLTF. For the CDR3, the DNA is TGTGCCAGCAGCTCCCATAAGGGGCAAAACTCTGGGGCCAACGTCCTGACTTTC.

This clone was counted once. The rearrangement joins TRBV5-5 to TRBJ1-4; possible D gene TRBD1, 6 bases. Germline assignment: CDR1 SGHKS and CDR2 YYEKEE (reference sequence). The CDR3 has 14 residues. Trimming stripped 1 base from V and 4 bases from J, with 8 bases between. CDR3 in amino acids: CASSLTGFNEKLFF. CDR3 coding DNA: TGTGCCAGCAGCTTGACAGGGTTTAATGAAAAACTGTTTTTT.

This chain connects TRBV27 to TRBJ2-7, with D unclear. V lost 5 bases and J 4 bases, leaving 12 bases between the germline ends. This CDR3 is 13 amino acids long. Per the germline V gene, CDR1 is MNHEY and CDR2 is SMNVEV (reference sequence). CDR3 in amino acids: CASSPTNPYEQYF. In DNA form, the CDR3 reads TGTGCCAGCAGTCCTACGAACCCTTACGAGCAGTACTTC.

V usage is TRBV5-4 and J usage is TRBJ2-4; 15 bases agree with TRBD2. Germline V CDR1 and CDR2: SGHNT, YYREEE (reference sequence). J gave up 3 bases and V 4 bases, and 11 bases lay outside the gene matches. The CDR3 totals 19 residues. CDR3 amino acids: CASSATGTSGGPGKNIQYF. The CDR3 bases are TGTGCCAGCAGCGCCACCGGGACTAGCGGGGGGCCGGGCAAAAACATTCAGTACTTC.

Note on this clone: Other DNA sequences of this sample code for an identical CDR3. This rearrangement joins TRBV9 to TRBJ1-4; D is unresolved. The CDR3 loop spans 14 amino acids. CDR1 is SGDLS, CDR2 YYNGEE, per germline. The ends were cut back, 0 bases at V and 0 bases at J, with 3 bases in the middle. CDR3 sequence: CASSVGATNEKLFF. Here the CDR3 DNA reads TGTGCCAGCAGCGTAGGTGCAACTAATGAAAAACTGTTTTTT.

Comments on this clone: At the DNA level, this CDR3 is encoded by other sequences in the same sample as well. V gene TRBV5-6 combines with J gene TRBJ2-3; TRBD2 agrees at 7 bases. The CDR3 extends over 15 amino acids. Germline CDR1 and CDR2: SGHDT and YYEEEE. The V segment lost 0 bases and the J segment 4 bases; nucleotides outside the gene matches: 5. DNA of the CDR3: TGTGCCAGCAGCTTGGGCGGGGGAGGCGCAGATACGCAGTATTTT. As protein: CASSLGGGGADTQYF.

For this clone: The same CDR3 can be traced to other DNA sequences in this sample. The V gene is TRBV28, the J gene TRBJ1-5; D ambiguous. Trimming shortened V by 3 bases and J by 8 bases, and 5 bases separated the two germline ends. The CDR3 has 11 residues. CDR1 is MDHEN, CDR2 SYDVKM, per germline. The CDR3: CASSFSEPQHF. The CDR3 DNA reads TGTGCCAGCAGTTTTTCGGAGCCCCAGCATTTT.

The CDR3 region has the DNA TGCGCCAGCAGCCCGGGACAGGTTGGTGAAAAACTGTTTTTT. Translation gives CASSPGQVGEKLFF. This chain joins TRBV4-1 and TRBJ1-4, with 8 bases matching TRBD1. This CDR3 comprises 14 residues. Germline loops: CDR1 MGHRA, CDR2 YSYEKL. Losses at the gene ends were 4 bases for V and 7 bases for J; bases not matched to a gene: 5.

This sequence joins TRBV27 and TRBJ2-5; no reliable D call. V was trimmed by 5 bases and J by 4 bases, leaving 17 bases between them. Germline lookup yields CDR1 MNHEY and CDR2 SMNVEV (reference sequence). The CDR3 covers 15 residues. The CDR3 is CASSPFPTGSETQYF. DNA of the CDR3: TGTGCCAGCAGTCCTTTCCCGACTGGTTCAGAGACCCAGTACTTC.

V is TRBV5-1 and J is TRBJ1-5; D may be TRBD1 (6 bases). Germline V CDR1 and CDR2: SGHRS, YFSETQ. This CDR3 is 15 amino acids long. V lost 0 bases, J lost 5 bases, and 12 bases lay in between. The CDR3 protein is CASSLVGTPDQPQHF. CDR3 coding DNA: TGCGCCAGCAGCTTGGTCGGGACACCGGATCAGCCCCAGCATTTT.

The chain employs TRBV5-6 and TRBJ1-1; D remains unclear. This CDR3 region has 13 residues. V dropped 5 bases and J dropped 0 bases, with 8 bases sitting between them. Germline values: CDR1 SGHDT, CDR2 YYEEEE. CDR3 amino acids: CASRATLNTEAFF. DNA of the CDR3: TGTGCCAGCAGGGCTACATTGAACACTGAAGCTTTCTTT.

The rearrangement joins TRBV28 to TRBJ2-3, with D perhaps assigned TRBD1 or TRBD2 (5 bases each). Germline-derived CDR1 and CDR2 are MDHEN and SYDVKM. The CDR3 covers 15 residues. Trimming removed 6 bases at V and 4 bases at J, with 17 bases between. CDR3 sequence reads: CASRRTLLGADTQYF. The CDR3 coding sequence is TGTGCCAGCAGGAGGACGCTTTTGGGGGCAGATACGCAGTATTTT.

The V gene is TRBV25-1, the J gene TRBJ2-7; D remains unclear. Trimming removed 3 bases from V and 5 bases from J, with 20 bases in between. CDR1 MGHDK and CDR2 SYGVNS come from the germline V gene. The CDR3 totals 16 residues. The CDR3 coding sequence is TGTGCCAGCAGTGATTGGTCTTCCCCGGCTGGGGACGAGCAGTACTTC. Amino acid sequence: CASSDWSSPAGDEQYF.

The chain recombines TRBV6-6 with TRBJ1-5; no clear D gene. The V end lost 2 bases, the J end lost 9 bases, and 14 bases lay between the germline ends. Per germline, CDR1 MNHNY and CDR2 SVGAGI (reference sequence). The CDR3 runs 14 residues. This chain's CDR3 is CASSYAEGSRPQHF. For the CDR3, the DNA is TGTGCCAGCAGTTACGCCGAGGGAAGTCGGCCCCAGCATTTT.

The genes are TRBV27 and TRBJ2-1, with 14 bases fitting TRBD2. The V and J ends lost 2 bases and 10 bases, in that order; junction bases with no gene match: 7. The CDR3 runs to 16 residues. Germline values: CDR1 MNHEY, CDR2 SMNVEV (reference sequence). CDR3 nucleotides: TGTGCCAGCAGTTTAACCGGGACTAGCGGGAGTCAGGAGCAGTTCTTC. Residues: CASSLTGTSGSQEQFF.

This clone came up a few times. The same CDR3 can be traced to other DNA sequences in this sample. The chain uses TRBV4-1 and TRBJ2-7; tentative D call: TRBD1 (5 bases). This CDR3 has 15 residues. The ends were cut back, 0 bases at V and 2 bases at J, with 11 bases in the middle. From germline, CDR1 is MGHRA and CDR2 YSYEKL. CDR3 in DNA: TGCGCCAGCAGCCAAGATGGGGCAGGAGCCTACGAGCAGTACTTC. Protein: CASSQDGAGAYEQYF.